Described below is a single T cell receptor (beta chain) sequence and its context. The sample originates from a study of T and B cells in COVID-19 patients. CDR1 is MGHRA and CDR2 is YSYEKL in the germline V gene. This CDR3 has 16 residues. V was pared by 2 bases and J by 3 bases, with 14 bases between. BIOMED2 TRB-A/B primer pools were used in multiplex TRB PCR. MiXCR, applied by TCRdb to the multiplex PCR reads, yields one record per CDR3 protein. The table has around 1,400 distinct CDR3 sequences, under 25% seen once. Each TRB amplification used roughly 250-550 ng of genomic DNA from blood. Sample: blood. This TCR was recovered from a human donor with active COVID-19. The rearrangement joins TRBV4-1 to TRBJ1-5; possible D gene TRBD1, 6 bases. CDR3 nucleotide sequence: TGCGCCAGCAGCCAAAATGGGGGGGCTGACAATCAGCCCCAGCATTTT. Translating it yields CASSQNGGADNQPQHF.